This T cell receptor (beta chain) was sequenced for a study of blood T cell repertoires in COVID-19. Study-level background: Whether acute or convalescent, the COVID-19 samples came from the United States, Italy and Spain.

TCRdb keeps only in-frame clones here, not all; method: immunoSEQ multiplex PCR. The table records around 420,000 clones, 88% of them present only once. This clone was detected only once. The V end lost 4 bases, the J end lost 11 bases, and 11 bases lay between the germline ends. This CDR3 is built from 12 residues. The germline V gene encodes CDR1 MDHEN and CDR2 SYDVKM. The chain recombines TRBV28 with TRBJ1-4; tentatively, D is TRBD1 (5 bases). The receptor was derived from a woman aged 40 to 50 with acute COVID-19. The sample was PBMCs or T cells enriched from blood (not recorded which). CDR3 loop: CASSWPGLKLFF. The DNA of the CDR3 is TGTGCCAGCAGTTGGCCGGGACTGAAACTGTTTTTT.